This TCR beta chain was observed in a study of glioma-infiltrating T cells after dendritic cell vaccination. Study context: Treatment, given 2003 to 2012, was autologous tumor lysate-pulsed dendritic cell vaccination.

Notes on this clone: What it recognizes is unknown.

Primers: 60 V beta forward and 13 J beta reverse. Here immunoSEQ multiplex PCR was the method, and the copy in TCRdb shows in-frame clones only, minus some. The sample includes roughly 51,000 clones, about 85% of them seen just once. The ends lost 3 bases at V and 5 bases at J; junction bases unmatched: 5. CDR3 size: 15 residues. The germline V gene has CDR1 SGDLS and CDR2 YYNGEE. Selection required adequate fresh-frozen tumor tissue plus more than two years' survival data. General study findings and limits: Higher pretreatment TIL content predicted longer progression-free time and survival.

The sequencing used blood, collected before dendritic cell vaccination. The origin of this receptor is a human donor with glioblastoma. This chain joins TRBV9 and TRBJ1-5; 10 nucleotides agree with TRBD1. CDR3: CASSDPDRGDQPQHF. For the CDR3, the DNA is TGTGCCAGCAGCGACCCGGACAGGGGGGATCAGCCCCAGCATTTT.